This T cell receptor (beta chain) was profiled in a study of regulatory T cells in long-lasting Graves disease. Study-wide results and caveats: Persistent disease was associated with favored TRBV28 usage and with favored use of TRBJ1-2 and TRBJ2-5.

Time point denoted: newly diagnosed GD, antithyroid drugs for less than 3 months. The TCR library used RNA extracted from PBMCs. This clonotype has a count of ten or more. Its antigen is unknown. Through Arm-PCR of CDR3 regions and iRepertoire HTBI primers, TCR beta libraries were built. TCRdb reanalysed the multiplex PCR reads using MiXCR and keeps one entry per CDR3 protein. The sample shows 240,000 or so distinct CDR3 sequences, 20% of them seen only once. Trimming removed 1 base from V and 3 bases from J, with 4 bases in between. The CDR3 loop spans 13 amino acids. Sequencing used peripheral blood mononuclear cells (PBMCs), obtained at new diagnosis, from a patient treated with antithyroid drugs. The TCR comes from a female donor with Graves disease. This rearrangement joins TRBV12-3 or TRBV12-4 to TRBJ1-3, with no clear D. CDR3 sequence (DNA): TGTGCCAGCAGTTTAGTGGATGGAAACACCATATATTTT. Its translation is CASSLVDGNTIYF.